This T cell receptor beta chain was sequenced in a study of preoperative IRX-2 immunotherapy in early breast cancer (dated by TCRdb to about 2019). Libraries were made using the immunoSEQ multiplex PCR assay. TCRdb provides this immuneACCESS table in a form limited to in-frame rearrangements. Some clones are lacking; in checked studies, under half of them reflect an unresolved V gene, and why the rest are absent is not known. Counted in this sample were over 60,000 clones; approximately 94% of them appeared once. The ten top clones hold 1.5% to 2% of the sample. Turning to this clone: Its antigen is still unknown. No much larger clone exists at a distance of one base, and base qualities are not known.

Including cysteine and phenylalanine, the CDR3 has 17 amino acids. This entry keeps only the CDR3 DNA: 51 bases, framed from base 1. The germline V gene supplies CDR1 SGHRS and CDR2 YFSETQ. Trimming takes 3 bases off V and 7 bases off J; junction bases not matched to a gene: 9. In light of the paper, this sample's treatment or condition label describes: preoperative locoregional IRX-2 cytokine immunotherapy. The samples were obtained from a phase Ib study in which preoperative, locoregional IRX-2 cytokine immunotherapy intended to prime immune responses was tested. The donors were early-stage breast cancer patients who were given IRX-2 prior to surgery.

The rearranged chain carries TRBV5-1 and TRBJ2-2; a stretch of 13 junction bases matches TRBD2. The TCR sequence derives from a human donor with breast cancer. This material was collected from a patient treated with IRX-2 immunotherapy. The CDR3 region has the sequence CASSSGLAGELGGELFF. The nucleotide sequence is TGCGCCAGCAGCTCAGGACTAGCGGGGGAACTGGGCGGGGAGCTGTTTTTT.